The clone carrying this TCR beta chain turned up a few times. Its antigen is still unknown. This entry belongs to a study of CD8 T cells in ankylosing spondylitis. The study, taken as a whole, reports: Ankylosing spondylitis blood seemed to carry a telltale TCR beta motif made of several highly homologous variants. Disease-associated clones were reportedly significantly overrepresented in matched ankylosing spondylitis synovial fluid. Those disease-linked clones were CD8+; they were also relatively rare in peripheral blood.

Preparation of TCR beta libraries was done by quantitative 5'-RACE with molecular barcodes. TCRdb re-analysed the 5' RACE reads in MiXCR, keeping a single row per CDR3 protein. The data contain roughly 280,000 distinct CDR3 sequences, over 15% of them singletons. Sequenced sample: blood, either unsorted or a sorted T cell fraction (not recorded which). The clonotype originates from a male donor with ankylosing spondylitis or in good health (not recorded which).

CDR3 amino acids: CASSFIRDQETQYF. The DNA of the CDR3 is TGTGCCAGCAGTTTTATCAGGGATCAAGAGACCCAGTACTTC. The V call is TRBV12-3 or TRBV12-4, the J call TRBJ2-5, with D perhaps TRBD1 (5 bases). V was clipped by 3 bases and J by 2 bases, with 10 bases between them. The CDR3 runs 14 residues.